This T cell receptor beta chain originates from a study of shared clonotypes between healthy human individuals. On the study more broadly: Each donor had three CD4 naive, three CD4 memory, two CD8 naive and one CD8 memory plate. General study points: Among donors, the sharing of clonotypes was expected to be influenced by sequencing depth.

CDR3 length: 14 residues. CDR1 is SQVTM and CDR2 is ANQGSEA in the germline V gene. Trimming left V 4 bases short and J 3 bases short, with 13 bases between. Naive CD8 isolation took CD45RO-negative cells positively selected for CCR7 and excluded terminally differentiated effector memory CD45RA+ cells. Comment on this clone: The antigen remains undetermined.

In the source study's methods: Without quality scores, immunoSEQ junctional reads could not be filtered like full-length reads. Method: immunoSEQ multiplex PCR; TCRdb's copy keeps in-frame clones and lacks some. That table furnishes V, J and clone size, whereas the DNA furnished D and trimming. The repertoire consists of 2 million or so clones, with approximately 94% occurring once and the leading ten covering approximately 1.2%. The source of this sequence is a man between 18 and 35 years old in good health. This chain links TRBV29-1 with TRBJ1-3, with D unclear. Input material: naive CD8+ T cells sorted from blood. CDR3 region: CSVASEQSGNTIYF. For the CDR3, the DNA is TGCAGCGTTGCGAGCGAGCAGAGTGGAAACACCATATATTTT. Filled out from reference TRBV29-1 and TRBJ1-3, the complete variable domain reads SAVISQKPSRDICQRGTSLTIQCQVDSQVTMMFWYRQQPGQSLTLIATANQGSEATYESGFVIDKFPISRPNLTFSTLTVSNMSPEDSSIYLCSVASEQSGNTIYFGEGSWLTVV.